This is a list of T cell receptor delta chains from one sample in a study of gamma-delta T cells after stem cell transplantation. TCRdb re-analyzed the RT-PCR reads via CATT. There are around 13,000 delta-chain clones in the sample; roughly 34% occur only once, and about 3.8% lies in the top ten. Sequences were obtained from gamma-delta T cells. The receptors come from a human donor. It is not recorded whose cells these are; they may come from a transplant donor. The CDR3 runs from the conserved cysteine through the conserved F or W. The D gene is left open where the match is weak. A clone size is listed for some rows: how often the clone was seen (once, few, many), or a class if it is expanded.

CDR3 protein: CACDQLGDKSSWDTRQMFF
CDR3 DNA: TGTGCCTGTGACCAACTGGGGGATAAGAGCTCCTGGGACACCCGACAGATGTTTTTC
D gene: TRDD3
J gene: TRDJ3
CDR3 length: 19
V gene: TRDV2
clone size: NA

CDR3 protein: CSVLLCSNPPCPYWGIRGYTDKLIF
CDR3 DNA: NA
D gene: NA
J gene: TRDJ1
CDR3 length: 25
V gene: TRAV29/DV5
clone size: NA

CDR3 protein: CALTRVFHTGGSEGTDKLIF
CDR3 DNA: TGTGCCCTAACACGGGTCTTCCATACTGGGGGATCGGAAGGAACCGATAAACTCATCTTT
D gene: TRDD3
J gene: TRDJ1
CDR3 length: 20
V gene: TRDV3
clone size: NA

CDR3 protein: CAFSPLHTDKLIF
CDR3 DNA: TGTGCCTTTAGCCCCCTCCACACCGATAAACTCATCTTT
D gene: NA
J gene: TRDJ1
CDR3 length: 13
V gene: TRDV3
clone size: NA

CDR3 protein: CALGEFCSPPYTYYTDKLIF
CDR3 DNA: TGTGCTCTTGGGGAATTTTGCAGTCCGCCCTATACTTACTACACCGATAAACTCATCTTT
D gene: NA
J gene: TRDJ1
CDR3 length: 20
V gene: TRDV1
clone size: NA

CDR3 protein: CACDTGRGYWGKPHTDKLIF
CDR3 DNA: TGTGCCTGTGACACCGGAAGGGGATACTGGGGGAAACCTCACACCGATAAACTCATCTTT
D gene: TRDD3
J gene: TRDJ1
CDR3 length: 20
V gene: TRDV2
clone size: NA

CDR3 protein: CACSYWGIRGTDKLIF
CDR3 DNA: TGTGCCTGTTCGTACTGGGGGATAAGGGGAACCGATAAACTCATCTTT
D gene: TRDD3
J gene: TRDJ1
CDR3 length: 16
V gene: TRDV2
clone size: NA

CDR3 protein: CACDRVLGESSWDTRQMFF
CDR3 DNA: TGTGCCTGTGACCGCGTACTGGGGGAGAGCTCCTGGGACACCCGACAGATGTTTTTC
D gene: TRDD3
J gene: TRDJ3
CDR3 length: 19
V gene: TRDV2
clone size: NA

CDR3 protein: CACDKQWGIQGALTAQLFF
CDR3 DNA: TGTGCCTGTGACAAACAATGGGGGATCCAAGGGGCTTTGACAGCACAACTCTTCTTT
D gene: TRDD3
J gene: TRDJ2
CDR3 length: 19
V gene: TRDV2
clone size: few

CDR3 protein: CATGGLTAQLFF
CDR3 DNA: TGTGCCACTGGGGGATTGACAGCACAACTCTTCTTT
D gene: TRDD3
J gene: TRDJ2
CDR3 length: 12
V gene: TRDV3
clone size: few

CDR3 protein: CALGYKPPYPGGSTDKLIF
CDR3 DNA: TGTGCTCTTGGATACAAACCACCCTACCCTGGGGGATCCACCGATAAACTCATCTTT
D gene: TRDD3
J gene: TRDJ1
CDR3 length: 19
V gene: TRDV1
clone size: few

CDR3 protein: CALRRLPSCSPLWGEGRLIF
CDR3 DNA: TGTGCCCTTCGGCGCCTTCCCTCATGTTCCCCCCTATGGGGGGAGGGCAGACTCATCTTT
D gene: NA
J gene: TRDJ1
CDR3 length: 20
V gene: TRDV3
clone size: NA

CDR3 protein: CALGPHWGGPLRALTAQLFF
CDR3 DNA: TGTGCTCTTGGGCCCCATTGGGGGGGACCTTTAAGAGCTTTGACAGCACAACTCTTCTTT
D gene: NA
J gene: TRDJ2
CDR3 length: 20
V gene: TRDV1
clone size: NA

CDR3 protein: CALGDPRGCVGRYTDKLIF
CDR3 DNA: TGTGCTCTTGGGGATCCTCGAGGGTGCGTGGGACGGTACACCGATAAACTCATCTTT
D gene: NA
J gene: TRDJ1
CDR3 length: 19
V gene: TRDV1
clone size: NA

CDR3 protein: CACDTSGLSSWDTRQMFF
CDR3 DNA: TGTGCCTGTGACACAAGCGGGCTAAGCTCCTGGGACACCCGACAGATGTTTTTC
D gene: NA
J gene: TRDJ3
CDR3 length: 18
V gene: TRDV2
clone size: NA

CDR3 protein: CACDTGGCTCSWDTRQMFF
CDR3 DNA: TGTGCCTGTGACACTGGGGGATGTACCTGCTCCTGGGACACCCGACAGATGTTTTTC
D gene: TRDD3
J gene: TRDJ3
CDR3 length: 19
V gene: TRDV2
clone size: NA

CDR3 protein: CALGERTVEACPTTGGWVSTRNDKLIF
CDR3 DNA: TGTGCTCTTGGGGAAAGGACTGTGGAGGCCTGTCCTACGACTGGGGGATGGGTTAGCACCCGAAACGATAAACTCATCTTT
D gene: TRDD3
J gene: TRDJ1
CDR3 length: 27
V gene: TRDV1
clone size: NA

CDR3 protein: CALGFSGTNWGETLYTDKLIF
CDR3 DNA: TGTGCTCTTGGATTTTCCGGGACGAACTGGGGGGAAACCCTGTACACCGATAAACTCATCTTT
D gene: TRDD3
J gene: TRDJ1
CDR3 length: 21
V gene: TRDV1
clone size: NA

CDR3 protein: CALPNGHGVTGGYNDKLIF
CDR3 DNA: TGTGCCTTGCCAAATGGCCACGGGGTGACTGGGGGATATAACGATAAACTCATCTTT
D gene: TRDD3
J gene: TRDJ1
CDR3 length: 19
V gene: TRDV3
clone size: few

CDR3 protein: CALGGGNDNSYRLYWGITDKLIF
CDR3 DNA: TGTGCTCTTGGGGGCGGCAATGATAATTCCTACAGGCTTTACTGGGGGATAACCGATAAACTCATCTTT
D gene: TRDD3
J gene: TRDJ1
CDR3 length: 23
V gene: TRDV1
clone size: NA

CDR3 protein: CACDPTGGCNGLPLTAQLFF
CDR3 DNA: TGTGCCTGTGACCCTACTGGGGGATGCAATGGCCTTCCTTTGACAGCACAACTCTTCTTT
D gene: TRDD3
J gene: TRDJ2
CDR3 length: 20
V gene: TRDV2
clone size: few

CDR3 protein: CACDPRLPSTGGSKYTDKLIF
CDR3 DNA: TGTGCCTGTGACCCTCGCCTTCCTAGTACTGGGGGCTCAAAGTACACCGATAAACTCATCTTT
D gene: NA
J gene: TRDJ1
CDR3 length: 21
V gene: TRDV2
clone size: medium-sized

CDR3 protein: CALGELPPLPFWGTIHTDKLIF
CDR3 DNA: TGTGCTCTTGGGGAACTGCCCCCCCTACCGTTCTGGGGGACCATCCACACCGATAAACTCATCTTT
D gene: TRDD3
J gene: TRDJ1
CDR3 length: 22
V gene: TRDV1
clone size: NA

CDR3 protein: CAFRPPNCTGGLPTDKLIF
CDR3 DNA: TGTGCCTTTCGTCCACCCAATTGTACTGGGGGTCTCCCGACCGATAAACTCATCTTT
D gene: TRDD3
J gene: TRDJ1
CDR3 length: 19
V gene: TRDV3
clone size: once

CDR3 protein: CALGDPSRKGGIRPLTAQLFF
CDR3 DNA: TGTGCTCTTGGGGATCCGTCCCGCAAGGGGGGGATACGACCGTTGACAGCACAACTCTTCTTT
D gene: TRDD3
J gene: TRDJ2
CDR3 length: 21
V gene: TRDV1
clone size: few

CDR3 protein: CACDTWGIAQLFF
CDR3 DNA: TGTGCCTGTGACACCTGGGGGATCGCACAACTCTTCTTT
D gene: TRDD3
J gene: TRDJ2
CDR3 length: 13
V gene: TRDV2
clone size: NA

CDR3 protein: CACDNGYPAAQLFF
CDR3 DNA: TGTGCCTGTGACAATGGATACCCGGCAGCACAACTCTTCTTT
D gene: NA
J gene: TRDJ2
CDR3 length: 14
V gene: TRDV2
clone size: few

CDR3 protein: CACDASVGTMWDTRQMFF
CDR3 DNA: TGTGCCTGTGACGCCTCGGTGGGTACAATGTGGGACACCCGACAGATGTTTTTC
D gene: NA
J gene: TRDJ3
CDR3 length: 18
V gene: TRDV2
clone size: NA

CDR3 protein: CALGERSLRGGYATDKLIF
CDR3 DNA: TGTGCTCTTGGGGAACGATCCCTACGAGGGGGATACGCCACCGATAAACTCATCTTT
D gene: TRDD3
J gene: TRDJ1
CDR3 length: 19
V gene: TRDV1
clone size: NA

CDR3 protein: CALGARPSTRGIRRPWYTDKLIF
CDR3 DNA: TGTGCTCTTGGGGCCCGGCCTTCCACGCGGGGGATACGAAGGCCGTGGTACACCGATAAACTCATCTTT
D gene: TRDD3
J gene: TRDJ1
CDR3 length: 23
V gene: TRDV1
clone size: few

CDR3 protein: CALGELVGTPLLGAAAWDTRQMFF
CDR3 DNA: TGTGCTCTTGGGGAACTAGTTGGCACGCCCCTACTGGGGGCCGCGGCCTGGGACACCCGACAGATGTTTTTC
D gene: TRDD3
J gene: TRDJ3
CDR3 length: 24
V gene: TRDV1
clone size: NA

CDR3 protein: CASVEDTPSDKLIF
CDR3 DNA: TGTGCCTCCGTGGAGGATACCCCTTCCGATAAACTCATCTTT
D gene: NA
J gene: TRDJ1
CDR3 length: 14
V gene: TRDV3
clone size: few

CDR3 protein: CACRVLGDKLIF
CDR3 DNA: TGTGCCTGTCGAGTACTGGGGGATAAACTCATCTTT
D gene: TRDD3
J gene: TRDJ1
CDR3 length: 12
V gene: TRDV2
clone size: medium-sized

CDR3 protein: CACDPLGDKAWDTRQMFF
CDR3 DNA: TGTGCCTGTGACCCACTGGGGGATAAGGCCTGGGACACCCGACAGATGTTTTTC
D gene: TRDD3
J gene: TRDJ3
CDR3 length: 18
V gene: TRDV2
clone size: NA

CDR3 protein: CACDTGTANDKLIF
CDR3 DNA: TGTGCCTGTGACACCGGTACTGCCAACGATAAACTCATCTTT
D gene: NA
J gene: TRDJ1
CDR3 length: 14
V gene: TRDV2
clone size: few

CDR3 protein: CACDTGRGSSWDTRQMFF
CDR3 DNA: TGTGCCTGTGACACCGGGCGGGGTAGCTCCTGGGACACCCGACAGATGTTTTTC
D gene: NA
J gene: TRDJ3
CDR3 length: 18
V gene: TRDV2
clone size: NA

CDR3 protein: CAFGDLTAQLFF
CDR3 DNA: TGTGCCTTTGGGGATTTGACAGCACAACTCTTCTTT
D gene: NA
J gene: TRDJ2
CDR3 length: 12
V gene: TRDV3
clone size: NA

CDR3 protein: CALGERGPGVYTDKLIF
CDR3 DNA: TGTGCTCTTGGGGAACGGGGCCCCGGGGTGTACACCGATAAACTCATCTTT
D gene: NA
J gene: TRDJ1
CDR3 length: 17
V gene: TRDV1
clone size: few

CDR3 protein: CACDTRLPTGGPHSWDTRQMFF
CDR3 DNA: TGTGCCTGTGACACTCGCCTTCCTACTGGGGGACCTCACTCCTGGGACACCCGACAGATGTTTTTC
D gene: NA
J gene: TRDJ3
CDR3 length: 22
V gene: TRDV2
clone size: NA

CDR3 protein: CACEGKTHAGGSSDKLIF
CDR3 DNA: TGTGCCTGTGAGGGGAAGACACACGCGGGGGGATCGAGCGATAAACTCATCTTT
D gene: TRDD3
J gene: TRDJ1
CDR3 length: 18
V gene: TRDV2
clone size: NA

CDR3 protein: CAASATYFSWRGISDKLIF
CDR3 DNA: TGTGCAGCAAGCGCGACTTACTTTTCCTGGCGGGGGATAAGCGATAAACTCATCTTT
D gene: TRDD3
J gene: TRDJ1
CDR3 length: 19
V gene: TRAV29/DV5
clone size: NA